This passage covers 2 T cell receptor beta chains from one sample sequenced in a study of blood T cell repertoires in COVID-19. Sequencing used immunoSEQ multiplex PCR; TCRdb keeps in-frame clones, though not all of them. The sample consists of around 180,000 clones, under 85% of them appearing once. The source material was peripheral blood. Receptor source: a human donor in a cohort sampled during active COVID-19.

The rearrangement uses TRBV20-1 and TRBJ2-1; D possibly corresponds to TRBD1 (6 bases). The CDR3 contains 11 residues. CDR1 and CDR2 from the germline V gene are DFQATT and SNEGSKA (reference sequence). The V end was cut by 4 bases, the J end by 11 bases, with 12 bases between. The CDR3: CSATSGHQQFF. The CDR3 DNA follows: TGCAGTGCTACATCGGGACATCAGCAGTTCTTC.

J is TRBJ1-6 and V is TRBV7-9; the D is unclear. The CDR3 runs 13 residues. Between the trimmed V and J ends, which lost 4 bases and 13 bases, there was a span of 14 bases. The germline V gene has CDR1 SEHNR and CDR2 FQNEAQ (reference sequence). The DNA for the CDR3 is TGTGCCAGCAGCTCGGAAACGCTGAGGCCCCTCCACTTT. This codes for CASSSETLRPLHF.